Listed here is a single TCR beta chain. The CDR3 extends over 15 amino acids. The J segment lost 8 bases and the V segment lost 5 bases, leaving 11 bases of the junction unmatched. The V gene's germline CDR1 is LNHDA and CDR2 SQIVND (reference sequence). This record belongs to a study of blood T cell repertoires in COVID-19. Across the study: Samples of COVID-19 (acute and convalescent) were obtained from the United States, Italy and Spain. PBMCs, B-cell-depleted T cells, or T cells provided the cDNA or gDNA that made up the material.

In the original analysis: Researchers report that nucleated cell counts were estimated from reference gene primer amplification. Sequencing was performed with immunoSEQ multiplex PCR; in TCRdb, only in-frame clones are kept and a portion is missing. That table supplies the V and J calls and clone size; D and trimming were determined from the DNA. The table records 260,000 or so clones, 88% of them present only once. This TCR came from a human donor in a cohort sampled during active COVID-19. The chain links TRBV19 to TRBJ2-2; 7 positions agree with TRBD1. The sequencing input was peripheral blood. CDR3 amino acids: CASSPQGVGTGELFF. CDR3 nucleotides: TGTGCCAGTAGTCCCCAGGGGGTTGGGACAGGGGAGCTGTTTTTT.